A single sample gave rise to the 23 T cell receptor beta chains below, sequenced in a study of tumor-infiltrating lymphocytes in primary liver carcinoma. Total RNA amounting to 500 ng was the source from which TCR beta cDNA was made with a constant-region primer. ARM-PCR, slightly modified, supplied the TCR beta libraries through three nested multiplex PCR rounds. TRBV1-TRBV30 forward and Cbeta reverse primers drove the first two roughly 10-cycle rounds. Each CDR3 protein gets one entry after TCRdb re-called the multiplex PCR reads with MiXCR. The table includes tens of thousands of distinct CDR3 sequences, 60% to 75% detected once. Unsorted bulk tissue of about 20-32 mg yielded co-extracted RNA and DNA. Sequenced sample: liver tumor tissue from sampling region 1. Subset noted: tumor region T1, superior pole. The receptor set was obtained from a man aged 35-49 years with primary liver carcinoma and hepatitis B virus infection.

The chain uses TRBV30 and TRBJ2-1; 13 nucleotides align to TRBD2. Germline lookup yields CDR1 GTSNPN and CDR2 SVGIG (reference sequence). This CDR3 contains 16 residues. The ends lost 2 bases at V and 8 bases at J; junction bases unmatched: 9. CDR3 amino acids: CAWSRAGTSGEDEQFF. The CDR3 DNA is TGTGCCTGGAGTCGGGCGGGGACTAGCGGGGAAGATGAGCAGTTCTTC.

Turning to this clonotype: A read error may account for a junction end that differs from germline. The chain uses TRBV6-1 and TRBJ2-3; D is perhaps TRBD1 or TRBD2 (5 bases each). The CDR3 is 13 amino acids. Per germline, CDR1 MNHNS and CDR2 SASEGT. DNA for the CDR3: TGTGTCAGCAGGGTGGACTCCAGAGATACCCAGTATTTT. This gives the protein CVSRVDSRDTQYF.

In the case of this clonotype: The missing conserved phenylalanine or tryptophan at the end of this CDR3 makes a read error likely. The CDR3, as DNA: TGTGCCGACAGAGAGAGGGACACCACCTATGGCTACACCTTG. Translation gives CADRERDTTYGYTL. The rearrangement links TRBV11-2 to TRBJ1-2; D is possibly TRBD1 (6 bases). The germline V and J ends were trimmed by 11 bases and 4 bases, with 20 bases remaining between them. This CDR3 is 14 amino acids long. The germline V gene has CDR1 SGHAT and CDR2 FQNNGV.

About this clonotype: It is likely a read error, because the conserved phenylalanine at the end of the CDR3 is missing. This chain uses TRBV29-1 with TRBJ2-2, with 7 bases identical to TRBD1. The CDR3 is 14 residues long. CDR1 SQVTM and CDR2 ANQGSEA come from the germline V gene. Germline trimming cut 4 bases from V and 9 bases from J; bases unmatched to any gene: 11. CDR3 protein: CSVVGTGAPRELFL. CDR3 nucleotide sequence: TGCAGCGTTGTTGGAACAGGGGCTCCCAGGGAGCTGTTTTTA.

Worth noting for this clonotype: At one end, the junction sequence differs from germline, possibly due to a read error. CDR3 bases: TGTGCCAGTAGTATTACGAACATCGGGGAGTTGTTTTTT. Amino acids: CASSITNIGELFF. This rearrangement joins TRBV6-2 or TRBV6-3 to TRBJ2-2; possible D gene TRBD2, 5 bases. Germline loops: CDR1 MNHEY, CDR2 SVGEGT. The CDR3 contains 13 residues.

Only one count was recorded for this clonotype. Being one base from a much bigger clone, this may be a read error. This chain connects TRBV28 to TRBJ2-1; D is unresolved. V was trimmed by 2 bases and J by 2 bases, leaving 7 bases between them. The CDR3 covers 14 residues. CDR1 MDHEN and CDR2 SYDVKM come from the germline V gene. The CDR3 coding sequence is TGTGCCAGCAGTTTACCAAGTACCTACAATGAGCAGTTCTTC. As protein: CASSLPSTYNEQFF.

This clonotype has only one observation. The rearrangement joins TRBV5-6 to TRBJ1-1; D remains ambiguous. Germline V gene data show CDR1 as SGHDT and CDR2 as YYEEEE. V was trimmed by 9 bases and J by 1 base, leaving 16 bases between them. The CDR3 runs to 14 residues. CDR3 in DNA: TGTGCCACCAACTTTTCGTCCCGGAACACTGAAGCTTTCTTT. This sequence encodes CATNFSSRNTEAFF.

The gene calls are TRBV7-2 and TRBJ2-1, with 9 bases aligning to TRBD2. Germline V gives CDR1 SGHTA, CDR2 FQGNSA. The V segment lost 1 base and the J segment 6 bases; nucleotides outside the gene matches: 7. The CDR3 runs to 16 residues. The CDR3 is CASSLGGTSPANEQFF. The CDR3 bases are TGTGCCAGCAGCTTAGGCGGGACTAGCCCTGCCAATGAGCAGTTCTTC.

The V and J genes are TRBV5-1 and TRBJ2-1; 10 nucleotides line up with TRBD2. V was pared by 4 bases and J by 0 bases, with 13 bases of the junction left unmatched. Germline V gene data show CDR1 as SGHRS and CDR2 as YFSETQ. The CDR3 is 19 residues long. CDR3 nucleotides: TGCGCCAGCAGCCCCACCGGGACTAGCGAGAGGGCCTCCTACAATGAGCAGTTCTTC. Translation: CASSPTGTSERASYNEQFF.

This clonotype was observed a few times. The chain carries TRBV19 and TRBJ2-7; D is possibly TRBD1 (6 bases). CDR1 is LNHDA and CDR2 is SQIVND in the germline V gene (reference sequence). This CDR3 is 15 amino acids long. V was cut by 1 base and J by 5 bases, with 15 bases left in between. CDR3 bases: TGTGCCAGTAGTATAGGCGGCAGGGGTTATGACGAGCAGTACTTC. Translation gives CASSIGGRGYDEQYF.

This clonotype was counted once. The J gene is TRBJ2-7, the V gene TRBV5-1; possibly TRBD1 for D (6 bases). V was clipped by 6 bases and J by 10 bases, with 23 bases between them. The CDR3 has 14 amino acids. Germline CDR1 reads SGHRS; CDR2 reads YFSETQ. The CDR3: CASNLGQWSAVQYF. The CDR3 region has the DNA TGCGCCAGCAACCTTGGACAGTGGTCTGCCGTACAGTACTTC.

Comment on this clonotype: The junction departs from the called germline gene at one end, perhaps through a read error. This rearrangement joins TRBV4-1 to TRBJ2-7, with D possibly being TRBD2 (7 bases). CDR3 length: 14 residues. Germline CDR1 and CDR2: MGHRA and YSYEKL. The CDR3 nucleotides read TGCGTCAGCAGCCAAGAGGGGGGGGTGCCAGAGCAGTACTTC. It specifies CVSSQEGGVPEQYF.

There are many counts of this clonotype. This CDR3 is CASSLGGYGYTF. The CDR3 region has the DNA TGCGCCAGCAGCTTGGGGGGCTATGGCTACACCTTC. The rearrangement uses TRBV5-1 and TRBJ1-2; D remains ambiguous. CDR3 length equals 12 residues. The V gene lost 0 bases and the J gene lost 4 bases, with 4 bases spanning the gap. The germline CDR1 and CDR2 sequences are SGHRS and YFSETQ.

For this clonotype: Likely a read error: the CDR3 ends without its conserved phenylalanine or tryptophan. The chain is built from TRBV6-4 and TRBJ1-5, with a tentative D call TRBD1 (6 bases). The germline V gene has CDR1 MRHNA and CDR2 SNTAGT. The CDR3 runs to 16 residues. In DNA form, the CDR3 reads TGTGCCAGCAGTGGCCTGTCCCGGGACACGTATCAGTCCCAGCATTTA. Translation gives CASSGLSRDTYQSQHL.

In the case of this clonotype: One junction end disagrees with the germline gene, perhaps due to a read error. V usage is TRBV11-2 and J usage is TRBJ1-1; 7 nucleotides match TRBD1. The CDR3 is 17 amino acids. CDR1 and CDR2 (germline): SGHAT, FQNNGV. In DNA form, the CDR3 reads TGTGCCATCAGCCGAATGGGGGAACAGGGGTTTGGCACTGAAGCTTTCTTT. Its protein product is CAISRMGEQGFGTEAFF.

V gene TRBV29-1 combines with J gene TRBJ2-1; 8 bases are shared with TRBD1. Trimming took 5 bases from V and 7 from J; bases not matched to a gene: 10. The CDR3 contains 14 residues. Germline CDR1 and CDR2: SQVTM and ANQGSEA. In DNA, the CDR3 is TGCAGCGTTATTGGACAGGGAACTTTAAATGAGCAGTTCTTC. It codes for CSVIGQGTLNEQFF.

The rearrangement links TRBV6-5 to TRBJ2-3, with D maybe TRBD2 (5 bases). Germline V gives CDR1 MNHEY, CDR2 SVGAGI. The CDR3 is 14 residues long. Trimming shortened V by 6 bases and J by 12 bases, and 22 bases separated the two germline ends. The CDR3 loop is CASSVPGSTVTQYF. CDR3 DNA sequence: TGTGCCAGCAGCGTTCCGGGATCCACAGTTACACAGTATTTT.

This clonotype has only a few counts. The CDR3 nucleotides are TGTGCCTGGAGGTACAGCTATAATTCACCCCTCCACTTT. Encoded protein: CAWRYSYNSPLHF. The chain is built from TRBV30 and TRBJ1-6; no clear D gene. The CDR3 loop spans 13 amino acids. Looked up from germline, CDR1 is GTSNPN and CDR2 is SVGIG (reference sequence). V lost 3 bases to trimming and J lost 3 bases, with 6 bases between them.

V gene TRBV21-1 combines with J gene TRBJ2-1; TRBD2 is taken as the D call from the table, unchecked against the DNA. TRBV21-1 is a pseudogene locus. The CDR3 covers 15 residues. CDR3 bases: TGTGCCAGCAGCAAAGAGGCGGGAGATAGCAATGAGCGGTTCTTC. It translates to CASSKEAGDSNERFF.

A word on this clonotype: A read error may account for a junction end that differs from germline. This chain links TRBV4-2 with TRBJ2-7, with D perhaps matching TRBD1 or TRBD2 (5 bases each). The length of the CDR3 is 13 residues. Looked up from germline, CDR1 is LGHNA and CDR2 is YNFKEQ. The CDR3 spells CASGQDLGRERYF. The CDR3 DNA is TGTGCCAGCGGCCAAGATCTGGGACGCGAGCGGTACTTC.

Remarks on this clonotype: In this CDR3 the conserved last residue, phenylalanine or tryptophan, is missing, so a read error is likely. The limits of the CDR3 on the DNA are not certain, so only TCRdb's listed CDR3 is given. This chain connects TRBV12-3 or TRBV12-4 to TRBJ2-1; the D call TRBD1 from the table was never checked on the DNA. The CDR3 length is 15 residues, termini included. The CDR3 sequence is CASSPTGTDDNEQSC.

About this clonotype: One end of the junction varies from germline; a read error may be responsible. The chain couples TRBV29-1 to TRBJ1-1; D unresolved. The CDR3 has 12 amino acids. From germline, CDR1 is SQVTM and CDR2 ANQGSEA. The CDR3 nucleotides are TGCAGCGTTGTGGAAACGGCCACTGGAGCTTTCTTT. Its translation is CSVVETATGAFF.

In the case of this clonotype: At one boundary the junction diverges from the germline segment, which might be a read error. The chain employs TRBV4-2 and TRBJ2-7, with unresolved D. The CDR3 is 13 amino acids. Germline assignment: CDR1 LGHNA and CDR2 YNFKEQ. The CDR3 nucleotides read TGTTCCAGCAGCCATCTTCTGGCCTACGAACAGTACTTC. Translating it yields CSSSHLLAYEQYF.